This T cell receptor (beta chain) was recovered during a study of T cells in Graves' hyperthyroidism and ophthalmopathy. Looking at the study overall: Upon initial diagnosis and before any treatment, peripheral blood was collected.

The CDR3 totals 14 residues. The germline CDR1 and CDR2 sequences are WSHSY and SAAADI. J lost 5 bases, V lost 7 bases, and 9 bases had no gene match. Amplification of TCR beta CDR3 regions was performed using RNA transcripts as template. The HTBI set primed first-round TCR CDR3 RT-PCR. TCRdb re-called the multiplex PCR reads through MiXCR, storing one row per CDR3 protein. Among approximately 220,000 distinct CDR3 sequences listed, 18% were seen once. Study-level points and caveats: Blood also contained most expanded thyroid clonotypes above 0.001.

Regarding this clonotype: Its specificity is not known.

The V call is TRBV10-2, the J call TRBJ2-3, with 7 bases that match TRBD1. The sequenced material came from blood. The clonotype was recovered from a man aged 35 to 55 with Graves' hyperthyroidism. CDR3 amino acids: CASNPDRVKDTQYF. The CDR3 coding sequence is TGCGCCAGCAACCCCGACAGGGTTAAAGATACGCAGTATTTT.